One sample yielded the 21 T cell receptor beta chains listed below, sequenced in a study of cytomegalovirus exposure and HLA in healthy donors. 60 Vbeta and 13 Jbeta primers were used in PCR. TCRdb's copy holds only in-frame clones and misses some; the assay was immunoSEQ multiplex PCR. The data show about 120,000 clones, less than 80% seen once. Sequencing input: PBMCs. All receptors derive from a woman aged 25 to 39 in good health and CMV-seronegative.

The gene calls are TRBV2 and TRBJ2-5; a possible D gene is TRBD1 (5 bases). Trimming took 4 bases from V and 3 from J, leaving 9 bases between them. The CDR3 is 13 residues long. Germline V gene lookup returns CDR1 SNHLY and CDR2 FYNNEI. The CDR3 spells CASSGQLEETQYF. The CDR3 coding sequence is TGTGCCAGCAGTGGACAGCTCGAAGAGACCCAGTACTTC.

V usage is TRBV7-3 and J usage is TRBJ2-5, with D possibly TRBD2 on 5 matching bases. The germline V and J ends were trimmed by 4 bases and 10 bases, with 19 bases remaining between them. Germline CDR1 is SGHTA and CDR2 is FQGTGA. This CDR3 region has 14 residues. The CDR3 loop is CASSSQALAGIQYF. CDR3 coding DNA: TGTGCCAGCAGCTCCCAAGCCCTAGCTGGGATCCAGTACTTC.

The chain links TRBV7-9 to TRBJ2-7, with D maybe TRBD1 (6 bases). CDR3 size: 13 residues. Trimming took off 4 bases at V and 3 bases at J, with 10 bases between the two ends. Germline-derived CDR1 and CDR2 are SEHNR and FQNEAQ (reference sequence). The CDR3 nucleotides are TGTGCCAGCAGCTCAGGACAGTTCTACGAGCAGTACTTC. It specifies CASSSGQFYEQYF. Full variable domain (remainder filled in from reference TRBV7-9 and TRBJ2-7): DTGVSQNPRHKITKRGQNVTFRCDPISEHNRLYWYRQTLGQGPEFLTYFQNEAQLEKSRLLSDRFSAERPKGSFSTLEIQRTEQGDSAMYLCASSSGQFYEQYFGPGTRLTVT.

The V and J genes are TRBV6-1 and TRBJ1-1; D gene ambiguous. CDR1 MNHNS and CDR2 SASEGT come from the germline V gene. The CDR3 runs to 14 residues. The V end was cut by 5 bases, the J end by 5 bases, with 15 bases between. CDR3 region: CASSYGRGLTEAFF. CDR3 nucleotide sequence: TGTGCCAGCAGTTATGGGCGTGGGCTAACTGAAGCTTTCTTT.

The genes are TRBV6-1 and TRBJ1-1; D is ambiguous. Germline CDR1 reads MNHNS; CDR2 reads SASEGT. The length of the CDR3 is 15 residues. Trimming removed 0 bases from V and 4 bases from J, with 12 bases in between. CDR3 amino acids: CASSEAAGIGTEAFF. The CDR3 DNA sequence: TGTGCCAGCAGTGAAGCCGCGGGGATAGGCACTGAAGCTTTCTTT.

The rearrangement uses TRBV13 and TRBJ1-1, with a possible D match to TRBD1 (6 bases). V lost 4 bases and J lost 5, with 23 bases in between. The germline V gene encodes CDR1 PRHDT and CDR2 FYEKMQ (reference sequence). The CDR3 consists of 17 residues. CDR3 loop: CASSSIRTDGGTTEAFF. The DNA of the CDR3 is TGTGCCAGCAGCTCGATCCGGACAGACGGGGGGACTACTGAAGCTTTCTTT.

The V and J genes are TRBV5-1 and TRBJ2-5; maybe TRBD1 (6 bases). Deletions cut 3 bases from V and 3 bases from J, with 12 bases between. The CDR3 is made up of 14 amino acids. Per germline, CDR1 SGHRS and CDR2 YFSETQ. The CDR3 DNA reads TGCGCCAGCAGCTCGTGGACAGAGGAAGAGACCCAGTACTTC. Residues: CASSSWTEEETQYF.

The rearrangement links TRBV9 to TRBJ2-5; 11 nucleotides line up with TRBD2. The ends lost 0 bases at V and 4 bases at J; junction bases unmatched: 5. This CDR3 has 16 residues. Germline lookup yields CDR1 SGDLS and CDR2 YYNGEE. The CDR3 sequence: CASSVGLTSGTETQYF. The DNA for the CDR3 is TGTGCCAGCAGCGTAGGTCTGACTAGCGGGACAGAGACCCAGTACTTC.

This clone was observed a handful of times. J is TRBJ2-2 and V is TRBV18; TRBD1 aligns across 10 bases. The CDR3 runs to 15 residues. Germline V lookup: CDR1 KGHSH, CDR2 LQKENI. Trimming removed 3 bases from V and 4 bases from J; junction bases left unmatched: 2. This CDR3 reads CASSPGTGATGELFF. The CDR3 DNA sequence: TGTGCCAGCTCACCTGGGACAGGGGCCACCGGGGAGCTGTTTTTT.

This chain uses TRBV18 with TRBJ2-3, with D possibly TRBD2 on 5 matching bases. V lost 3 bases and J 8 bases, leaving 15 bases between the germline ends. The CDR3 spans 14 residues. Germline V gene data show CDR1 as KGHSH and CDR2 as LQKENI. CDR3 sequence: CASSPKRDPGTQYF. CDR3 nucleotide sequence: TGTGCCAGCTCACCCAAACGGGATCCTGGTACGCAGTATTTT.

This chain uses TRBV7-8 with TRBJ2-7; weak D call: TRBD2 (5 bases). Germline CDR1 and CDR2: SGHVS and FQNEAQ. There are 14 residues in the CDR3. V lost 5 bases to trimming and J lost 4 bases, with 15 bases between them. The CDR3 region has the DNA TGTGCCAGCAGCCTCAGCGGTCTGGGGTACGAGCAGTACTTC. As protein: CASSLSGLGYEQYF. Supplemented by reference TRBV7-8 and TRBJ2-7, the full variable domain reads GAGVSQSPRYKVAKRGQDVALRCDPISGHVSLFWYQQALGQGPEFLTYFQNEAQLDKSGLPSDRFFAERPEGSVSTLKIQRTQQEDSAVYLCASSLSGLGYEQYFGPGTRLTVT.

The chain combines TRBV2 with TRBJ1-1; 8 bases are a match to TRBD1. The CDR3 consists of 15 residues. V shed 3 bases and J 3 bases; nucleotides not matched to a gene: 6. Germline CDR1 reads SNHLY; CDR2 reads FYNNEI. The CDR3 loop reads CASSERTGRDTEAFF. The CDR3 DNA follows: TGTGCCAGCAGTGAGAGGACAGGGAGGGACACTGAAGCTTTCTTT.

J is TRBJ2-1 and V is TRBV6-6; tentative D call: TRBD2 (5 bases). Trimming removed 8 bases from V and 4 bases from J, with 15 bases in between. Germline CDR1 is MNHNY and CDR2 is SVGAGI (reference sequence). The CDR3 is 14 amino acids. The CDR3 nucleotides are TGTGCCAGCGGGAGTCCAAATGGATACAATGAGCAGTTCTTC. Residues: CASGSPNGYNEQFF.

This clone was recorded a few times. CDR3 nucleotides: TGTGCCAGCGGGGTACGGGGTCGACCTTATGGCTACACCTTC. Protein product: CASGVRGRPYGYTF. The chain carries TRBV5-4 and TRBJ1-2; D is undetermined. Germline V gene data show CDR1 as SGHNT and CDR2 as YYREEE (reference sequence). Trimming left V 7 bases short and J 5 bases short, with 18 bases between. This CDR3 region has 14 residues.

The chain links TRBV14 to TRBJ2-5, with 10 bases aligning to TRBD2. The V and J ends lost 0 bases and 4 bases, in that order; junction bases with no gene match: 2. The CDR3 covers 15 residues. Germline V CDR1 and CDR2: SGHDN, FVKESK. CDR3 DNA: TGTGCCAGCAGCCAAGAGCCTAGCGGGAGAGAGACCCAGTACTTC. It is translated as CASSQEPSGRETQYF.

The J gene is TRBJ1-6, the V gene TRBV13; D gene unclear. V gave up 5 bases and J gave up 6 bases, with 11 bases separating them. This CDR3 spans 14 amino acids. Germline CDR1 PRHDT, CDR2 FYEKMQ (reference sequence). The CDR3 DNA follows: TGTGCCAGCAGCCTACAGACCGCTAATTCACCCCTCCACTTT. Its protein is CASSLQTANSPLHF.

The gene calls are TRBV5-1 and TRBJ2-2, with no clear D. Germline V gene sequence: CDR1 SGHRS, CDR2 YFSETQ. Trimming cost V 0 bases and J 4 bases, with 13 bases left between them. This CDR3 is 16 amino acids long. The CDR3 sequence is CASSLGKLPLTGELFF. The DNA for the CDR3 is TGCGCCAGCAGCTTGGGAAAGTTGCCACTCACCGGGGAGCTGTTTTTT.

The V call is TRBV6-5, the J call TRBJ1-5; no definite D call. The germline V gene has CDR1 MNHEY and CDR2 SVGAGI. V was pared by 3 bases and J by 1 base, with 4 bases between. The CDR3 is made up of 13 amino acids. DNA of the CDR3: TGTGCCAGCAGTTATAGAAGCAATCAGCCCCAGCATTTT. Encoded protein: CASSYRSNQPQHF.

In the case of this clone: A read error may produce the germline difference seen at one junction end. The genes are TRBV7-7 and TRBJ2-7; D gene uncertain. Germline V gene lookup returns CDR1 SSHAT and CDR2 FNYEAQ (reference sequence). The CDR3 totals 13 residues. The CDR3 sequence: CASSESVIHEQYF. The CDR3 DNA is TGTGCTAGCAGCGAAAGCGTTATCCACGAGCAGTACTTC.

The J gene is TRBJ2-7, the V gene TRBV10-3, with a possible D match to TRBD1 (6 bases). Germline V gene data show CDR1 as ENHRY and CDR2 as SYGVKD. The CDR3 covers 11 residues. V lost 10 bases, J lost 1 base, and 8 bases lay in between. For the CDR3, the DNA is TGTGCCAGCGGACAGTCCTACGAGCAGTACTTC. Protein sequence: CASGQSYEQYF.

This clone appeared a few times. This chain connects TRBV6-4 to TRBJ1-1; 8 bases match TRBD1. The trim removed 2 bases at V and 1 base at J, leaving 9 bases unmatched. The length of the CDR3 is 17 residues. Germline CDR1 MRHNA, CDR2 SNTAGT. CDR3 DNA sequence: TGTGCCAGCAGTGACCATGGATTAGACAGGGGGAACACTGAAGCTTTCTTT. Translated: CASSDHGLDRGNTEAFF.